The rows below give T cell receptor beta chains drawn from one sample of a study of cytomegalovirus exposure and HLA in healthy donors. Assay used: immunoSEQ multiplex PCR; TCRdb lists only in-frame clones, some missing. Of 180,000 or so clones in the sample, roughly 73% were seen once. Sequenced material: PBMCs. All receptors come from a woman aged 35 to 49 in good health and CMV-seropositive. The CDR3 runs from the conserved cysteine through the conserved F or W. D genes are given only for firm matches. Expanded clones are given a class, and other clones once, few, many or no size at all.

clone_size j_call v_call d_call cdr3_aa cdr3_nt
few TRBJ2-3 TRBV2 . CASSPNYSTDTQYF TGTGCCAGCAGTCCAAACTACAGCACAGATACGCAGTATTTT
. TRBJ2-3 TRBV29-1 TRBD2 CSAGGGPTDTQYF TGCAGCGCCGGGGGGGGGCCTACAGATACGCAGTATTTT
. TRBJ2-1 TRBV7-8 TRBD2 CASSLQSGRTLYNEQFF TGTGCCAGCAGCTTACAGAGCGGGAGGACTCTCTACAATGAGCAGTTCTTC
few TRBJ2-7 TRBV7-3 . CASSLVGEFGGFHEQYF TGTGCCAGCAGCTTAGTGGGAGAGTTCGGTGGGTTCCACGAGCAGTACTTC
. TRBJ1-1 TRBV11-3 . CASSMTGASEAFF TGTGCCAGCAGCATGACAGGCGCCTCTGAAGCTTTCTTT
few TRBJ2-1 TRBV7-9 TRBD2 CASSPSRGSGRNYNEQFF TGTGCCAGCAGCCCCTCGCGGGGTAGCGGGAGAAACTACAATGAGCAGTTCTTC
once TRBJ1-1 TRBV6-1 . CASSEEEGPGLMNTEAFF TGTGCCAGCAGTGAAGAGGAGGGGCCAGGGCTTATGAACACTGAAGCTTTCTTT
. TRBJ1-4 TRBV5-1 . CASSTGQANEKLFF TGCGCCAGCAGCACGGGACAAGCGAATGAAAAACTGTTTTTT
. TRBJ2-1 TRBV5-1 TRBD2 CASSTAEGTSGRRDNEQFF TGCGCCAGCAGCACCGCGGAAGGGACTAGCGGGAGGAGGGACAATGAGCAGTTCTTC
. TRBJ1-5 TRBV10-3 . CAISETVNQPQHF TGTGCCATCAGTGAGACAGTAAATCAGCCCCAGCATTTT
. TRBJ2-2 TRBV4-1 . CASSQGVNREDGELFF TGCGCCAGCAGCCAAGGGGTAAATAGGGAGGACGGGGAGCTGTTTTTT
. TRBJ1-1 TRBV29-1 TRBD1 CSVFGQVNTEAFF TGCAGCGTTTTTGGACAGGTGAACACTGAAGCTTTCTTT
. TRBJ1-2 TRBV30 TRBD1 CAWSWDRPNYGYTF TGTGCCTGGAGCTGGGACAGACCTAACTATGGCTACACCTTC
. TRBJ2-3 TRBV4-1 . CASSQDDGGRTDTQYF TGCGCCAGCAGCCAAGATGACGGCGGCCGCACAGATACGCAGTATTTT
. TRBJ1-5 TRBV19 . CASSWRQNNQPQHF TGTGCCAGTAGCTGGCGGCAGAACAATCAGCCCCAGCATTTT
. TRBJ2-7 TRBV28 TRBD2 CASSRGTSGTLHYEQYF TGTGCCAGCAGCCGAGGGACTAGCGGGACCCTACACTACGAGCAGTACTTC
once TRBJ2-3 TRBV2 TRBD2 CASNSGSLTDTQYF TGTGCCAGCAATAGCGGGAGCTTAACAGATACGCAGTATTTT
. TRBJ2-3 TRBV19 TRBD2 CASSTPAGATDTQYF TGTGCCAGTAGTACCCCAGCGGGAGCGACAGATACGCAGTATTTT
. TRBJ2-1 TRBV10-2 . CASSESTGGSYNEQFF TGCGCCAGCAGTGAGTCGACGGGTGGCTCCTACAATGAGCAGTTCTTC
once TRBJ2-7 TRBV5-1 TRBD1 CASSSPDRANHEQYF TGCGCCAGCAGCTCGCCAGACAGGGCGAATCACGAGCAGTACTTC
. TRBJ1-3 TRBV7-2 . CASSLAGWRGRSGNTIYF TGTGCCAGCAGCTTAGCCGGATGGAGGGGAAGGTCTGGAAACACCATATATTTT
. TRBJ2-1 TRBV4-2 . CASSQVASSYNEQFF TGTGCCAGCAGCCAAGTTGCGTCGTCCTACAATGAGCAGTTCTTC
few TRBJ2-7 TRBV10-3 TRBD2 CAISDGGSGVSSYEQYF TGTGCCATCAGTGATGGCGGTAGCGGGGTTAGCTCCTACGAGCAGTACTTC
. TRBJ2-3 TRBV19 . CATGIRTDTQYF TGTGCCACCGGGATAAGAACAGATACGCAGTATTTT
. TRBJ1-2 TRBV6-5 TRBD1 CASSHDRGPNYGYTF TGTGCCAGCAGCCACGACAGGGGGCCGAACTATGGCTACACCTTC
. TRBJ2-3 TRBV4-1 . CASSQVGATTDTQYF TGCGCCAGCAGCCAGGTAGGAGCAACCACAGATACGCAGTATTTT
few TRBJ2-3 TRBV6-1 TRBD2 CASSGGGLAGVIGTDTQYF TGTGCCAGCAGTGGGGGGGGACTAGCGGGAGTGATAGGCACAGATACGCAGTATTTT
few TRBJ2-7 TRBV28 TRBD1 CASSLAGTGGYEQYF TGTGCCAGCAGTTTAGCCGGGACAGGGGGGTACGAGCAGTACTTC
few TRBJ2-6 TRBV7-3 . CASSLLQHPPRYSGANVLTF TGTGCCAGCAGCTTACTCCAGCACCCTCCTAGGTACTCTGGGGCCAACGTCCTGACTTTC
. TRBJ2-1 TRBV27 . CASSLPFGAGAYNEQFF TGTGCCAGCAGTCTACCCTTTGGAGCTGGTGCCTACAATGAGCAGTTCTTC
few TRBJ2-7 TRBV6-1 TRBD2 CASSPLAGGSEQYF TGTGCCAGCAGCCCCCTAGCGGGAGGCAGCGAGCAGTACTTC
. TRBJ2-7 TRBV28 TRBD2 CASSGGLAVYEQYF TGTGCCAGCAGCGGGGGACTAGCGGTCTACGAGCAGTACTTC
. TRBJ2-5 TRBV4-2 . CASSQDLAGRETQYF TGTGCCAGCAGCCAAGATCTGGCGGGTAGAGAGACCCAGTACTTC
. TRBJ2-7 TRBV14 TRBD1 CASSRGQVGVYEQYF TGTGCCAGCAGCCGAGGACAGGTCGGGGTCTACGAGCAGTACTTC
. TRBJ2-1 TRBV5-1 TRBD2 CASSGSGGYNEQFF TGCGCCAGCAGTGGGTCGGGAGGGTACAATGAGCAGTTCTTC
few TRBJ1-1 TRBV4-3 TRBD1 CASSQTGSNEAFF TGCGCCAGCAGCCAGACAGGGTCGAATGAAGCTTTCTTT
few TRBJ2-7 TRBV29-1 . CSVEAGSRYEQYF TGCAGCGTCGAAGCGGGTTCGAGGTACGAGCAGTACTTC
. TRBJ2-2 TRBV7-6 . CASSSLNTGELFF TGTGCCAGCAGCTCCCTCAACACCGGGGAGCTGTTTTTT
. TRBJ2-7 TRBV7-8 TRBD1 CAASSQGAGYPKYF TGTGCCGCCTCCAGTCAGGGGGCCGGTTATCCAAAGTACTTC
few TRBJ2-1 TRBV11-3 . CASSPVAGSSYNEQFF TGTGCCAGCAGCCCTGTGGCGGGGAGCTCCTACAATGAGCAGTTCTTC
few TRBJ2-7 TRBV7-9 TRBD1 CASSPWTGEYEQYF TGTGCCAGCAGCCCTTGGACAGGGGAGTACGAGCAGTACTTC
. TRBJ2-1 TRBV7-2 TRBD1 CASSLPGGYNEQFF TGTGCCAGCAGCTTACCAGGGGGATACAATGAGCAGTTCTTC
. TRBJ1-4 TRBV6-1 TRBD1 CASSADRPQEKLFF TGTGCCAGCAGTGCGGACAGGCCACAAGAAAAACTGTTTTTT
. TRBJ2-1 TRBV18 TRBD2 CASSGLAGADNEQFF TGTGCCAGCTCAGGACTAGCGGGGGCCGACAATGAGCAGTTCTTC
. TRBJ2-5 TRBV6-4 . CASSDLEGCRWAQSLETQYF TGTGCCAGCAGTGATCTCGAGGGATGTCGGTGGGCGCAGAGTCTTGAGACCCAGTACTTC